A selection of T cell receptor beta chains follows, all from one sample in a study of OX40 agonist ivuxolimab in advanced cancers. Sequenced by immunoSEQ multiplex PCR; TCRdb stores in-frame clones only, minus some. This table has about 55,000 clones, approximately 83% appearing once. Sequenced material: CD4+ or CD8+ T cells sorted from blood, taken in a trial of the OX40 agonist ivuxolimab. These receptors were obtained from an adult with an advanced solid tumor such as melanoma, head and neck, liver or kidney cancer. The CDR3 runs from the conserved cysteine through the conserved F or W. A D gene is named only where the DNA matches it firmly. Only part of the rows carry a size: once, few, many, or a class if the clone is expanded.

>-|TRBV29-1|TRBJ1-2|-
TGCAGCGTCCTCGATGATAACTATGGCTACACCTTC
CSVLDDNYGYTF
>-|TRBV28|TRBJ1-6|-
TGTGCCAGCAGTTCCCACAGGGAGGACCCACTGAGCACAACCCTCCACTTT
CASSSHREDPLSTTLHF
>few|TRBV28|TRBJ1-6|-
TGTGCCAGCAGCCTGGTGGGAACCCTCCACTTT
CASSLVGTLHF
>once|TRBV9|TRBJ2-6|-
TGTGCCAGCAGCCCCCTCAACAGGGCCGGGGCCAACGTCCTGACTTTC
CASSPLNRAGANVLTF
>few|TRBV29-1|TRBJ2-5|TRBD2
TGCAGCGTTACCGAAGCGGGGGGCCCCAAGGGGAGTCCGTGGGAGACCCAGTACTTC
CSVTEAGGPKGSPWETQYF
>once|TRBV5-8|TRBJ2-2|-
TGTGCCAGCAGCTTGGGGTGGGGCCTTAACACCGGGGAGCTGTTTTTT
CASSLGWGLNTGELFF
>-|TRBV27|TRBJ1-2|TRBD1
TGTGCCAGCAGTTTGGGCAGGGGGCGCTTGGACTATGGCTACACCTTC
CASSLGRGRLDYGYTF
>few|TRBV9|TRBJ2-1|-
TGTGCCAGCAGCGTGGGCTTCTACAATGAGCAGTTCTTC
CASSVGFYNEQFF
>-|TRBV5-4|TRBJ1-1|-
TGTGCCAGCAGTTGGAGCGACACGGAAGCTTTCTTT
CASSWSDTEAFF
>-|TRBV4-1|TRBJ2-2|TRBD1
TGCGCCAGCAGCCTGGGACAGGTTGACACCGGGGAGCTGTTTTTT
CASSLGQVDTGELFF
>-|TRBV5-1|TRBJ2-5|TRBD2
TGCGCCAGCAGCGGCCCCGATTTCGGGACTAGTGGGGGGGGCCTTGTTGAGACCCAGTACTTC
CASSGPDFGTSGGGLVETQYF
>-|TRBV6-5|TRBJ1-2|-
TGTGCCAGCAACGGGGCGGGTGGCTACACCTTC
CASNGAGGYTF
>few|TRBV13|TRBJ2-7|TRBD1
TGTGCCAGCAGCCAGGGACAGGACTACGAGCAGTACTTC
CASSQGQDYEQYF
>-|TRBV4-3|TRBJ1-4|-
TGCGCCAGCAGCCAAGTTTTGGTAGGGGAGGAAAAACTGTTTTTT
CASSQVLVGEEKLFF
>-|TRBV27|TRBJ2-1|TRBD1
TGTGCCAGCAGTTTTGGACAGGGGAGGAATGAGCAGTTCTTC
CASSFGQGRNEQFF
>-|TRBV11-3|TRBJ1-1|-
TGTGCCAGCAGCCCCATGGGGGGCGGCGGAGCTGAAGCTTTCTTT
CASSPMGGGGAEAFF
>-|TRBV7-8|TRBJ1-2|-
TGTGCCAGCAGCTCCCGAGACAGTAACTATGGCTACACCTTC
CASSSRDSNYGYTF
>-|TRBV15|TRBJ2-2|TRBD1
TGTGCCGCGCAAGGACAGGGCCACACCGGGGAGCTGTTTTTT
CAAQGQGHTGELFF
>-|TRBV7-9|TRBJ2-2|-
TGTGCCAGCAGCCCCAAGACAGGCCACACCGGGGAGCTGTTTTTT
CASSPKTGHTGELFF
>-|TRBV2|TRBJ2-3|-
TGTGCCAGCAGTGTCCCCTTTAGTGGGGGGGCAACAGATACGCAGTATTTT
CASSVPFSGGATDTQYF
>-|TRBV12-5|TRBJ1-1|-
TGTGCTAGTGGTTTGCCCTTCTCAGGTATTGAGACTGAAGCTTTCTTT
CASGLPFSGIETEAFF
>-|TRBV7-9|TRBJ1-2|-
TGTGCCAGCAGCTTAACTCACGGACTCTATGGCTACACCTTC
CASSLTHGLYGYTF
>few|TRBV2|TRBJ1-3|-
TGTGCCAGCAGTCCCGAAAACACCATATATTTT
CASSPENTIYF
>-|TRBV5-6|TRBJ1-1|-
TGTGCCAGCAGCTTGGGAGGGTTTGAAGCTTTCTTT
CASSLGGFEAFF
>-|TRBV7-8|TRBJ2-5|-
TGTGCCAGCAGCTTAGCTGGGGGAATGGAAGGTTCCCAGTACTTC
CASSLAGGMEGSQYF
>-|TRBV7-9|TRBJ2-7|TRBD1
TGTGCCAGCAGCTTAGACCGGACAGGGATCTACGAGCAGTACTTC
CASSLDRTGIYEQYF
>-|TRBV7-9|TRBJ1-2|-
TGTGCCAGCAGCCCTAAAGAGGGCTATGGCTACACCTTC
CASSPKEGYGYTF
>-|TRBV28|TRBJ1-5|-
TGTGCCAGCAGTTTGCGGGGGGGGAGCAATCAGCCCCAGCATTTT
CASSLRGGSNQPQHF
>once|TRBV2|TRBJ1-1|TRBD1
TGTGCCAGCAGAGCCGGGACAGGGGAAGCTTTCTTT
CASRAGTGEAFF
>-|TRBV5-4|TRBJ2-3|-
TGTGCCAGCAGCGAAGGGGCCGGAGGCACAGATACGCAGTATTTT
CASSEGAGGTDTQYF
>-|TRBV9|TRBJ1-2|TRBD1
TGTGCCAGCAGCGCCCAACAGGGGGCAAATGGCTACACCTTC
CASSAQQGANGYTF
>-|TRBV9|TRBJ1-1|TRBD1
TGTGCCAGCAGCGTGGGACAGGGGAGCACTGAAGCTTTCTTT
CASSVGQGSTEAFF
>-|TRBV28|TRBJ1-1|TRBD1
TGTGCCAGCCTCAATTCGGGACAGGGATTATCGGAGACTGAAGCTTTCTTT
CASLNSGQGLSETEAFF
>-|TRBV9|TRBJ2-7|-
TGTGCCAGCAGCGTATCGTGGCAGCCGACCTACGAGCAGTACTTC
CASSVSWQPTYEQYF
>-|TRBV28|TRBJ1-5|-
TGTGCCAGCAGTGGCCGGGGGAATCAGCCCCAGCATTTT
CASSGRGNQPQHF
>-|TRBV7-9|TRBJ2-7|TRBD1
TGTGCCAGCAGTCCCCGGGGCAGGGGGCATGAGCAGTACTTC
CASSPRGRGHEQYF
>-|TRBV5-6|TRBJ2-1|-
TGTGCCAGCAGCTTGGGGAGTGGGGTTAGCTCCTACAATGAGCAGTTCTTC
CASSLGSGVSSYNEQFF
>-|TRBV9|TRBJ1-2|-
TGTGCCAGCAGCGTAGGATCAGAAGGCTACACCTTC
CASSVGSEGYTF
>-|TRBV2|TRBJ1-5|-
TGTGCCAGCAGGTTCCAAGGCAATCAGCCCCAGCATTTT
CASRFQGNQPQHF
>-|TRBV27|TRBJ2-3|-
TGTGCCAGCAGTGGACAGTTTGCCAGGGATACGCAGTATTTT
CASSGQFARDTQYF
>-|TRBV5-1|TRBJ2-1|TRBD1
TGCGCCAGCGGGGACAGGGCTCGGGAGCAGTTCTTC
CASGDRAREQFF
>once|TRBV5-6|TRBJ2-7|-
TGTGCCAGCAGCGGGGACTGGAACTACGAGCAGTACTTC
CASSGDWNYEQYF
>-|TRBV4-2|TRBJ2-1|-
TGTGCCAGCAGCCAAGATTTCGGCGTATCCAATGAGCAGTTCTTC
CASSQDFGVSNEQFF
>-|TRBV4-1|TRBJ2-2|-
TGCGCCAGCAGCCACTCCGGGCTGGCTACCGGGGAGCTGTTTTTT
CASSHSGLATGELFF
>-|TRBV2|TRBJ2-2|-
TGTGCCAGCGACAGTGAGGTCCGCACCGGGGAGCTGTTTTTT
CASDSEVRTGELFF
>-|TRBV23-1|TRBJ1-5|-
TGCGCCAGCATAAGACACCAGGCGCGCAATCAGCCCCAGCATTTT
CASIRHQARNQPQHF
>-|TRBV9|TRBJ1-5|-
TGTGCCAGCAGCGTATCGAGTCAGCCCTATCAGCCCCAGCATTTT
CASSVSSQPYQPQHF
>-|TRBV7-6|TRBJ2-2|-
TGTGCCACCAGTGGGGTCACCAACACCGGGGAGCTGTTTTTT
CATSGVTNTGELFF
>-|TRBV4-2|TRBJ1-3|-
TGTGCCAGCAGCCAAGGCGAGGAGAGGGCCGGAAACACCATATATTTT
CASSQGEERAGNTIYF
>-|TRBV11-3|TRBJ2-5|TRBD1
TGTGCCAGCAGCTCCCCCCCATTTCGACAGGGAAGTTTTAGGGAGACCCAGTACTTC
CASSSPPFRQGSFRETQYF
>-|TRBV4-2|TRBJ1-1|-
TGTGCCAGCAGTCCCAACTGGGCCGAACAGAACACTGAAGCTTTCTTT
CASSPNWAEQNTEAFF
>-|TRBV27|TRBJ1-5|-
TGTGCCAGCAGTTTATCGGTACAGGTCCAGCCCCAGCATTTT
CASSLSVQVQPQHF
>-|TRBV5-4|TRBJ2-7|-
TGTGCCAGCAGCTTGGGAGGCTACGAGCAGTACTTC
CASSLGGYEQYF
>-|TRBV19|TRBJ2-7|-
TGTGCCAGTAGTATAATCGGCAGCACCTACGAGCAGTACTTC
CASSIIGSTYEQYF